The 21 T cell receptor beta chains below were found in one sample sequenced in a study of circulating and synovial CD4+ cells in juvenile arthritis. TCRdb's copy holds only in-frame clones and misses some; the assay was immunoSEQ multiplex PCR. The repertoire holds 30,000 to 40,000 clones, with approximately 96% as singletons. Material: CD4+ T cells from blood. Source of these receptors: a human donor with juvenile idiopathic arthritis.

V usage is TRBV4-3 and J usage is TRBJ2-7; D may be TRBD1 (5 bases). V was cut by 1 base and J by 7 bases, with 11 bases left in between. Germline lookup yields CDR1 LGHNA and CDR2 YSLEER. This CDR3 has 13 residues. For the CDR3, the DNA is TGCGCCAGCAGCCAAGCGGTTTCAGGGGAGCAGTACTTC. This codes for CASSQAVSGEQYF.

The DNA for the CDR3 is TGTGCCAGCAGTTTAGATCGGCGGGATACGCAGTATTTT. This encodes CASSLDRRDTQYF. V is TRBV27 and J is TRBJ2-3; D unclear. The germline CDR1 and CDR2 sequences are MNHEY and SMNVEV (reference sequence). Trimming removed 2 bases at V and 6 bases at J, with 9 bases between. The CDR3 runs to 13 residues.

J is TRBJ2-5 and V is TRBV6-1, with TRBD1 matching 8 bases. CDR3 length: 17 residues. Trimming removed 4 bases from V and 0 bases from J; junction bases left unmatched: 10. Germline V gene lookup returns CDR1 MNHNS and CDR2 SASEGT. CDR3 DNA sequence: TGTGCCAGCAGTGCTTCCCGCGGGACAGGCTACCAAGAGACCCAGTACTTC. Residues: CASSASRGTGYQETQYF.

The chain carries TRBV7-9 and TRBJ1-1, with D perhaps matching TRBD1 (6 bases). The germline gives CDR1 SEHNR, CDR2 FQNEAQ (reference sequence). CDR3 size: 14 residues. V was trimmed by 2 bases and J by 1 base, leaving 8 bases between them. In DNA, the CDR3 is TGTGCCAGCAGCTTACAGGGGTGGAACACTGAAGCTTTCTTT. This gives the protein CASSLQGWNTEAFF.

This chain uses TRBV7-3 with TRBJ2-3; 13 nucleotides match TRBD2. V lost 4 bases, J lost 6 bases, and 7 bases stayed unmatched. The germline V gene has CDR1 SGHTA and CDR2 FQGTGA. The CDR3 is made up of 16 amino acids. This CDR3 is CASSSGLAGANDTQYF. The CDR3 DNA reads TGTGCCAGCAGCTCCGGACTAGCGGGGGCAAATGATACGCAGTATTTT.

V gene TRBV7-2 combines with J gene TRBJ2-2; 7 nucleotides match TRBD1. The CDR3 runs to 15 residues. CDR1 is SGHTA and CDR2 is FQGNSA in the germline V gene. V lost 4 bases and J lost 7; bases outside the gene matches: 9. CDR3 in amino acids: CASSSYLTGIGELFF. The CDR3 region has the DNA TGTGCCAGCAGCTCCTATTTGACAGGGATCGGGGAGCTGTTTTTT.

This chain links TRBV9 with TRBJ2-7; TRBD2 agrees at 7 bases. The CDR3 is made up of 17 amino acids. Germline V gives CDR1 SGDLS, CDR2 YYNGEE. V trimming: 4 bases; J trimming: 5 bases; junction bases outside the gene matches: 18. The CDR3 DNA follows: TGTGCCAGCAGCCAACCTTCAGACCCCGCGGGGGTAGACGAGCAGTACTTC. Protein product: CASSQPSDPAGVDEQYF. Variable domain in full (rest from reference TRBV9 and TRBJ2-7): DSGVTQTPKHLITATGQRVTLRCSPRSGDLSVYWYQQSLDQGLQFLIQYYNGEERAKGNILERFSAQQFPDLHSELNLSSLELGDSALYFCASSQPSDPAGVDEQYFGPGTRLTVT.

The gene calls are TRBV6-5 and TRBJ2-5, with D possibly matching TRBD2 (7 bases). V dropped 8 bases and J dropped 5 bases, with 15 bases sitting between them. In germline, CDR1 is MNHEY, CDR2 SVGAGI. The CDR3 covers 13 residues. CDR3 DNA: TGTGCCAGCTCAAACGAGGGGGGGGAGACCCAGTACTTC. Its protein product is CASSNEGGETQYF.

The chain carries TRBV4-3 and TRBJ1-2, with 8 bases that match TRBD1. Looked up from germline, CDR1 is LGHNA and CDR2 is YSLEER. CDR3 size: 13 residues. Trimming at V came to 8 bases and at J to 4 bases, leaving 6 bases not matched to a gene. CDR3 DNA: TGCGCCAGCGCTCCAGGGGGCGGCTATGGCTACACCTTC. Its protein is CASAPGGGYGYTF.

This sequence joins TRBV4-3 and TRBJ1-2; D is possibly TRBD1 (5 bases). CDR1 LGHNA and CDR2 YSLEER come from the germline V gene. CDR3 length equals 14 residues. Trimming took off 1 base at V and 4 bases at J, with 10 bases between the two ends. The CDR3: CASSQVPGVYGYTF. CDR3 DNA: TGCGCCAGCAGCCAAGTTCCGGGGGTCTATGGCTACACCTTC.

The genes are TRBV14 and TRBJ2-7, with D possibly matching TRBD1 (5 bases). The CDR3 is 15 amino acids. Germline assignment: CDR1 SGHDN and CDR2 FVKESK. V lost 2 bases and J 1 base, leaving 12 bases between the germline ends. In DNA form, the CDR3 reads TGTGCCAGCAGCCAAATTAAGGGGCAATCCTACGAGCAGTACTTC. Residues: CASSQIKGQSYEQYF.

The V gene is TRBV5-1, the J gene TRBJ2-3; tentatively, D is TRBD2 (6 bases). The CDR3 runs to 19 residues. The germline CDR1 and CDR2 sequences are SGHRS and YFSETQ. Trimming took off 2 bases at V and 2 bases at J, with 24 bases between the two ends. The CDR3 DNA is TGCGCCAGCAGCTTCGTGTCCCTGGGGGGTCGAACTGTCACAGATACGCAGTATTTT. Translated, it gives CASSFVSLGGRTVTDTQYF.

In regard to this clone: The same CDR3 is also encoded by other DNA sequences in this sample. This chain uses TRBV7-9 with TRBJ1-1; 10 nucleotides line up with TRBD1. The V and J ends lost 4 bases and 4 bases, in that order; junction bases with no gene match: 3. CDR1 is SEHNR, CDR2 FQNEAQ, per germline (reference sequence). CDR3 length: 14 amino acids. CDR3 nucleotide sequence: TGTGCCAGCAGCTCGGGACAGGGGAGCACTGAAGCTTTCTTT. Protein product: CASSSGQGSTEAFF.

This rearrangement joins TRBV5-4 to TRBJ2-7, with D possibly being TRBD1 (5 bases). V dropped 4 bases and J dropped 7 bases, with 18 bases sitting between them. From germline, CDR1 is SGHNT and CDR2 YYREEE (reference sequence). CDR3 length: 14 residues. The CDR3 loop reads CASSPDSALREQYF. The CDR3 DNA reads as TGTGCCAGCAGCCCCGACAGCGCTCTCAGGGAGCAGTACTTC.

In nucleotides, the CDR3 is TGTGCCTGGAGTCGCGGGGGGGCGTACAATGAGCAGTTCTTC. Amino acids: CAWSRGGAYNEQFF. The chain combines TRBV30 with TRBJ2-1, with 9 bases fitting TRBD2. Germline V gene data show CDR1 as GTSNPN and CDR2 as SVGIG (reference sequence). There are 14 residues in the CDR3. Trimming took 2 bases from V and 4 from J; bases not matched to a gene: 3.

The CDR3 sequence: CASSYPPYSDTQYF. In DNA form, the CDR3 reads TGTGCCAGCAGTTACCCCCCCTATTCAGATACGCAGTATTTT. This chain uses TRBV6-5 with TRBJ2-3; D gene unclear. V lost 2 bases, J lost 4 bases, and 10 bases lay in between. Germline assignment: CDR1 MNHEY and CDR2 SVGAGI. The CDR3 loop spans 14 amino acids.

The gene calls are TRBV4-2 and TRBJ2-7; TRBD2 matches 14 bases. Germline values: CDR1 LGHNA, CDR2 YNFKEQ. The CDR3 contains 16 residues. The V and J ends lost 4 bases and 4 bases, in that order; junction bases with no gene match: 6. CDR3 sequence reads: CASSPETSGGGYEQYF. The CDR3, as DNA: TGTGCCAGCAGCCCGGAGACTAGCGGGGGGGGATACGAGCAGTACTTC.

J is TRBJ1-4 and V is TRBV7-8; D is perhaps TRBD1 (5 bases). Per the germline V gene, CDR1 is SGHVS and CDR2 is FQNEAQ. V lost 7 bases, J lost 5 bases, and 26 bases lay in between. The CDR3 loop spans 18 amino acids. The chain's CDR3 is CASTYRTSARQGNEKLFF. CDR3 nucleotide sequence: TGTGCCAGCACTTACCGGACAAGCGCTAGGCAGGGAAATGAAAAACTGTTTTTT.

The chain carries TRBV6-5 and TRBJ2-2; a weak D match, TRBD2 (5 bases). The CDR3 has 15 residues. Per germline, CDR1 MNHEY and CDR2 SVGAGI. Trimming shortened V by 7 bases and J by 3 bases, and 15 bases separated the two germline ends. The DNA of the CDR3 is TGTGCCAGCACCTTACGGGGTGGGCACACCGGGGAGCTGTTTTTT. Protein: CASTLRGGHTGELFF.

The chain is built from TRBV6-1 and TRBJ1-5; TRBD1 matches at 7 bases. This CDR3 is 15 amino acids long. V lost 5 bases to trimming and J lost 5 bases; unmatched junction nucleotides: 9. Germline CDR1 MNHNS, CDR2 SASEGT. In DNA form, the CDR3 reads TGTGCCAGCAGTAGAGACAGGGATTTTGATCAGCCCCAGCATTTT. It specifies CASSRDRDFDQPQHF.

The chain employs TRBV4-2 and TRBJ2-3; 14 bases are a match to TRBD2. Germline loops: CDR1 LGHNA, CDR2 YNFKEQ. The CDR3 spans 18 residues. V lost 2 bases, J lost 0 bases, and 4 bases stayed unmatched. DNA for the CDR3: TGTGCCAGCAGCCAAAGGACTAGCGGGGGGTCTAGCACAGATACGCAGTATTTT. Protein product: CASSQRTSGGSSTDTQYF.